The 31 T cell receptor beta chains reported below all come from one sample, sequenced in a study of blood T cells in healthy people across ages. Then a second PCR, running roughly 7 to 12 cycles, was carried out with a sample-barcoded 5' primer and a J-beta primer mix. TCRdb re-derived calls from the 5' RACE reads in MiXCR, one entry per CDR3 protein. Among 1.2 million to 1.5 million distinct CDR3 sequences, roughly 40% were seen once, and the ten largest hold 7.9%. The material sequenced was blood. Source of these receptors: a woman aged 18-29 years in good health.

Notes on this clonotype: It may be a read error: a sequence one base away is much more abundant. This CDR3 is CSASSSQGLGETQYF. DNA for the CDR3: TGCAGTGCTAGTAGCAGCCAGGGGTTGGGAGAGACCCAGTACTTC. J is TRBJ2-7 and V is TRBV20-1; possibly TRBD1 for D (6 bases). The closer fit of TRBJ2-5 to the DNA end suggests the J call may be wrong. Looked up from germline, CDR1 is DFQATT and CDR2 is SNEGSKA (reference sequence). This CDR3 contains 15 residues.

V is TRBV6-5 and J is TRBJ1-1; 7 bases fit TRBD1. The length of the CDR3 is 15 residues. Germline CDR1 MNHEY, CDR2 SVGAGI. J gave up 1 base and V 6 bases, and 8 bases lay outside the gene matches. For the CDR3, the DNA is TGTGCCAGCAGATCAACAGGGGCGGAGAACACTGAAGCTTTCTTT. As protein: CASRSTGAENTEAFF.

The gene calls are TRBV12-3 or TRBV12-4 and TRBJ2-1; D is perhaps TRBD2 (6 bases). The CDR3 sequence is 11 residues long. V lost 5 bases, J lost 14 bases, and 13 bases lay in between. The CDR3 DNA is TGTGCCAGCAGTCCCCAGCGGAGGGAGTTCTTC. It is translated as CASSPQRREFF.

In its sample, this clonotype was seen a few times. The V and J genes are TRBV20-1 and TRBJ2-7, with 13 bases identical to TRBD2. V shed 4 bases and J 0 bases; nucleotides not matched to a gene: 6. CDR1 and CDR2 from the germline V gene are DFQATT and SNEGSKA (reference sequence). The CDR3 runs 16 residues. The CDR3 region is CSAIPGLAGSSYEQYF. The DNA of the CDR3 is TGCAGTGCTATCCCGGGACTAGCGGGGAGCTCCTACGAGCAGTACTTC.

V and J are TRBV4-2 and TRBJ2-3; 15 bases map to TRBD2. CDR3 length equals 16 residues. V dropped 4 bases and J dropped 5; count of bases not matched to a gene: 4. Germline V gene data show CDR1 as LGHNA and CDR2 as YNFKEQ. The CDR3: CASSPGLAGGEDTQYF. As DNA, the CDR3 is TGTGCCAGCAGCCCCGGACTAGCGGGAGGGGAAGATACGCAGTATTTT.

The genes are TRBV3-1 and TRBJ1-6; D remains unclear. This CDR3 spans 15 amino acids. The germline V gene has CDR1 LGHDT and CDR2 YNNKEL (reference sequence). The V end was cut by 2 bases, the J end by 7 bases, with 12 bases between. CDR3 amino acids: CASSQTGMGNSPLHF. CDR3 DNA: TGTGCCAGCAGCCAAACGGGAATGGGGAATTCACCCCTCCACTTT.

The sample holds a few counts of this clonotype. The chain joins TRBV18 to TRBJ2-3; 7 bases agree with TRBD2. Looked up from germline, CDR1 is KGHSH and CDR2 is LQKENI. V trimming: 8 bases; J trimming: 10 bases; junction bases outside the gene matches: 18. This CDR3 spans 15 amino acids. The CDR3 here is CASQRRGGAADAQYF. Here the CDR3 DNA reads TGTGCCAGCCAGAGGCGGGGAGGGGCCGCCGATGCGCAGTATTTT.

The chain combines TRBV13 with TRBJ2-1; no firm D call. Germline V gene sequence: CDR1 PRHDT, CDR2 FYEKMQ (reference sequence). Deletions cut 5 bases from V and 9 bases from J, with 14 bases between. The CDR3 is 13 residues long. The CDR3 DNA sequence: TGTGCCAGCAGCGGATCCTTACCACCTGAGCAGTTCTTC. Protein product: CASSGSLPPEQFF.

The chain couples TRBV7-9 to TRBJ2-7; D possibly corresponds to TRBD1 (6 bases). The V gene's germline CDR1 is SEHNR and CDR2 FQNEAQ (reference sequence). CDR3 length: 15 amino acids. Deletions cut 3 bases from V and 0 bases from J, with 12 bases between. CDR3 nucleotides: TGTGCCAGCAGCTTGGACGGGACATACTCCTACGAGCAGTACTTC. Its translation is CASSLDGTYSYEQYF.

The chain combines TRBV29-1 with TRBJ1-2, with D possibly matching TRBD1 (6 bases). Germline V gene lookup returns CDR1 SQVTM and CDR2 ANQGSEA. This CDR3 is built from 16 residues. V was clipped by 7 bases and J by 5 bases, with 26 bases between them. CDR3 sequence reads: CSAFTTEQGRGYGYTF. The DNA for the CDR3 is TGCAGCGCCTTTACGACCGAGCAGGGGCGGGGGTATGGCTACACCTTC.

The chain has TRBV28 and TRBJ2-1; perhaps TRBD1 as D (6 bases). The CDR3 sequence is 14 residues long. V lost 2 bases and J lost 10, with 15 bases in between. Germline V gene lookup returns CDR1 MDHEN and CDR2 SYDVKM. CDR3 protein: CASSLRQGLYEQFF. CDR3 nucleotide sequence: TGTGCCAGCAGTTTAAGGCAGGGGCTATACGAGCAGTTCTTC.

The chain joins TRBV7-9 to TRBJ2-1; 9 bases are shared with TRBD2. V trimming: 5 bases; J trimming: 5 bases; junction bases outside the gene matches: 10. The germline gives CDR1 SEHNR, CDR2 FQNEAQ (reference sequence). The CDR3 extends over 16 amino acids. This CDR3 is CASSMPIAGADNEQFF. DNA for the CDR3: TGTGCCAGCAGCATGCCTATAGCGGGGGCCGACAATGAGCAGTTCTTC.

In this sample, this clonotype turned up a few times. The rearrangement uses TRBV13 and TRBJ1-2; 8 bases align to TRBD1. V was clipped by 7 bases and J by 6 bases; unmatched bases: 19. Looked up from germline, CDR1 is PRHDT and CDR2 is FYEKMQ (reference sequence). The CDR3 consists of 17 residues. The CDR3 nucleotides are TGTGCCAGCAATCAGGGGGCCACACCAGATTCGGTGAATGGCTACACCTTC. This sequence encodes CASNQGATPDSVNGYTF.

V and J are TRBV5-1 and TRBJ2-7; D possibly corresponds to TRBD2 (6 bases). The J call may be faulty, since TRBJ2-5 better matches the DNA end. CDR3 length: 16 residues. Germline loops: CDR1 SGHRS, CDR2 YFSETQ. The DNA for the CDR3 is TGCGCCAGCAGCTTAAGTGCAGGAGGGGTCCAAGAGACCCAGTACTTC. It translates to CASSLSAGGVQETQYF.

The rearrangement links TRBV2 to TRBJ2-3, with a tentative D call TRBD1 (6 bases). V dropped 4 bases and J dropped 11 bases, with 16 bases sitting between them. CDR1 SNHLY and CDR2 FYNNEI come from the germline V gene. The CDR3 runs 13 residues. This CDR3 reads CASSGQVQMRQYF. Here the CDR3 DNA reads TGTGCCAGCAGTGGACAGGTTCAAATGAGGCAGTATTTT.

The V and J genes are TRBV10-3 and TRBJ1-5; no clear D. The ends were cut back, 0 bases at V and 2 bases at J, with 11 bases in the middle. The CDR3 is 16 amino acids. From germline, CDR1 is ENHRY and CDR2 SYGVKD. The chain's CDR3 is CAISESTVPGNQPQHF. Here the CDR3 DNA reads TGTGCCATCAGTGAGTCGACGGTGCCTGGCAATCAGCCCCAGCATTTT.

This clonotype was detected only a few times. The chain is built from TRBV7-9 and TRBJ1-4, with D perhaps TRBD1 (5 bases). The ends were cut back, 6 bases at V and 13 bases at J, with 21 bases in the middle. Germline assignment: CDR1 SEHNR and CDR2 FQNEAQ (reference sequence). The CDR3 has 14 residues. CDR3 in DNA: TGTGCCAGCAGTAGGCAAGGGCCTAAAGACAGACTGTTTTTT. It specifies CASSRQGPKDRLFF.

This clonotype was detected many times. This CDR3 reads CASRPLLDRAYYGYTF. In DNA form, the CDR3 reads TGTGCCAGCAGACCGTTGTTAGACAGGGCCTACTATGGCTACACCTTC. V is TRBV12-3 or TRBV12-4 and J is TRBJ1-2; TRBD1 matches at 7 bases. The junction had 13 bases not matched to a gene; V was cut back by 6 bases and J by 3 bases. The CDR3 has 16 residues.

The chain has TRBV27 and TRBJ2-7; 9 bases line up with TRBD2. In germline, CDR1 is MNHEY, CDR2 SMNVEV (reference sequence). V dropped 0 bases and J dropped 10; count of bases not matched to a gene: 4. CDR3 size: 13 residues. CDR3 nucleotides: TGTGCCAGCAGTTTATCCGGGACTAGCAATCAGTACTTC. Protein: CASSLSGTSNQYF.

This clonotype has only a few counts. The chain has TRBV7-8 and TRBJ2-5; 7 bases match TRBD2. TRBJ2-7 matches the DNA end more closely, so the J call is doubtful. CDR3 length: 16 residues. Germline V CDR1 and CDR2: SGHVS, FQNEAQ. The CDR3 DNA follows: TGTGCCAGCAGCCCCCAAGCGGGATCTCCCATATACGAGCAGTACTTC. Translation: CASSPQAGSPIYEQYF.

The V call is TRBV7-8, the J call TRBJ2-4; TRBD2 is a possible D gene (6 bases). This CDR3 has 17 residues. Germline V gives CDR1 SGHVS, CDR2 FQNEAQ. The V gene lost 1 base and the J gene lost 13 bases, with 26 bases spanning the gap. CDR3 sequence (DNA): TGTGCCAGCAGCTTAGGCAACGGGGGAGTTCTCTACAATGAGCAGTACTTC. This encodes CASSLGNGGVLYNEQYF.

As regards this clonotype: One end of the junction is discordant with germline, which a read error may explain. The chain has TRBV29-1 and TRBJ2-1; TRBD1 or TRBD2 may be the D gene (6 bases each). This CDR3 comprises 13 residues. Per the germline V gene, CDR1 is SQVTM and CDR2 is ANQGSEA. CDR3 coding DNA: TGCAGCGCTGGAGGGGGGTCCCACAATGGGCAGTTCTTC. Protein sequence: CSAGGGSHNGQFF.

V is TRBV10-1 and J is TRBJ2-1, with a possible D match to TRBD2 (5 bases). Germline V gene data show CDR1 as WNHNN and CDR2 as SYGVQD (reference sequence). V was trimmed by 3 bases and J by 9 bases, leaving 12 bases between them. The CDR3 runs to 13 residues. CDR3 protein: CASSDQLRGEQFF. CDR3 nucleotide sequence: TGCGCCAGCAGTGACCAACTCCGGGGTGAGCAGTTCTTC.

The table lists this clonotype with a few counts. The chain combines TRBV12-3 or TRBV12-4 with TRBJ2-1, with D maybe TRBD1 (6 bases). With 7 bases removed from V and 0 bases from J, the gap between germline ends came to 13 bases. This CDR3 has 15 amino acids. The CDR3 DNA reads as TGTGCCAGCATTACCGACAGGAGCTCCTACAATGAGCAGTTCTTC. Residues: CASITDRSSYNEQFF.

The sample holds a few counts of this clonotype. The chain has TRBV12-3 or TRBV12-4 and TRBJ1-1, with no clear D. The CDR3 loop spans 12 amino acids. V lost 4 bases and J 7 bases, leaving 10 bases between the germline ends. The CDR3 here is CASSWGSGEAFF. The CDR3 DNA sequence: TGTGCCAGCAGTTGGGGATCGGGTGAAGCTTTCTTT.

The genes are TRBV6-5 and TRBJ1-1; possibly TRBD1 for D (6 bases). The CDR3 runs to 16 residues. Per germline, CDR1 MNHEY and CDR2 SVGAGI. V lost 0 bases to trimming and J lost 3 bases, with 14 bases between them. The CDR3 sequence is CASSYSRGGQYTEAFF. The DNA of the CDR3 is TGTGCCAGCAGTTACTCGAGGGGGGGGCAGTACACTGAAGCTTTCTTT.

The chain has TRBV5-1 and TRBJ1-2; TRBD1 agrees at 8 bases. The germline CDR1 and CDR2 sequences are SGHRS and YFSETQ. The trim removed 0 bases at V and 8 bases at J, leaving 6 bases unmatched. This CDR3 has 14 residues. This chain's CDR3 is CASSLEDREEGYTF. CDR3 nucleotide sequence: TGCGCCAGCAGCTTGGAGGACAGGGAAGAGGGCTACACCTTC.

This clonotype turned up a few times. The genes are TRBV6-2 or TRBV6-3 and TRBJ2-7, with 8 bases lining up with TRBD1. The CDR3 is made up of 13 amino acids. The J segment lost 4 bases and the V segment lost 8 bases, leaving 7 bases of the junction unmatched. CDR1 MNHEY and CDR2 SVGEGT come from the germline V gene. The CDR3 loop is CASRADREYEQYF. The CDR3 nucleotides are TGTGCCAGCCGTGCGGACAGGGAGTACGAGCAGTACTTC.

V is TRBV6-1 and J is TRBJ2-2, with 8 bases matching TRBD2. V lost 8 bases to trimming and J lost 5 bases; unmatched junction nucleotides: 4. This CDR3 has 13 residues. Germline CDR1 reads MNHNS; CDR2 reads SASEGT. In nucleotides, the CDR3 is TGTGCCAGCGGGGGACTAGTAACCGGGGAGCTGTTTTTT. This translates into CASGGLVTGELFF.

The chain combines TRBV13 with TRBJ2-7, with D maybe TRBD1 (6 bases). V shed 1 base and J shed 5 bases, with 15 bases lying between them. Looked up from germline, CDR1 is PRHDT and CDR2 is FYEKMQ (reference sequence). The CDR3 totals 15 residues. CDR3 DNA: TGTGCCAGCAGCTTAGTGGGGGCTAATGAGGACGAGCAGTACTTC. It specifies CASSLVGANEDEQYF.

This chain uses TRBV5-6 with TRBJ2-1; TRBD2 matches at 8 bases. The V gene's germline CDR1 is SGHDT and CDR2 YYEEEE. The trim removed 4 bases at V and 10 bases at J, leaving 7 bases unmatched. The length of the CDR3 is 13 residues. In DNA, the CDR3 is TGTGCCAGCAGCGCGGAACCTAGCGGGGAGCAGTTCTTC. Its protein is CASSAEPSGEQFF.